This T cell receptor beta chain was recorded in a study of blood T cells in healthy people across ages. The study drew donors from healthy Caucasian individuals in Russia aged 6 to 90. This CDR3 is 16 amino acids long. Next came a second PCR, run for about 7 to 12 cycles, which used a sample-barcoded 5' primer along with a J-beta primer mix. Via MiXCR, TCRdb re-called the 5' RACE reads, giving one row per CDR3 protein. The sample has roughly 900,000 distinct CDR3 sequences; roughly 43% are singletons. Sequencing was performed on blood. The chain recombines TRBV21-1 with TRBJ2-7; TRBD1, as called in the table, went unchecked against the DNA. TRBV21-1 is an annotated pseudogene. The origin of this receptor is a man younger than 40 in good health. The CDR3 DNA sequence: TGTGCCAGCGGCAAAGGAAAGGGGACAGGACAAACCGAGCAGTACTTC. Its protein product is CASGKGKGTGQTEQYF.